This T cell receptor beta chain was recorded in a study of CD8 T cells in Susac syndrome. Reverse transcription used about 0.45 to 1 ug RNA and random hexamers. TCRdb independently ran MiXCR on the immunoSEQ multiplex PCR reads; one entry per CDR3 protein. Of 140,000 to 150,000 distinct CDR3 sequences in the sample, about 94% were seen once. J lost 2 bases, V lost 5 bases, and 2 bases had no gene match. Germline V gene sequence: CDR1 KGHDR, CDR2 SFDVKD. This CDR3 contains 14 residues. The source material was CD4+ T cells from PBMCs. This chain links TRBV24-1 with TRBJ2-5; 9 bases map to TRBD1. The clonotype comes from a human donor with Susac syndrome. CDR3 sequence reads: CATSGTGVQETQYF. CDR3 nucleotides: TGTGCCACCAGTGGGACAGGGGTACAAGAGACCCAGTACTTC.